Only a few counts were recorded for the clone carrying this T cell receptor (beta chain). Its antigen is currently unknown. This record comes from a study of cytomegalovirus exposure and HLA in healthy donors. Study-level points and caveats: An analysis that was carried out later associated 16,951 TCR beta sequences with HLA alleles at 0.05 false discovery rate.

Use of 60 Vbeta and 13 Jbeta primers characterized the PCR. Produced via immunoSEQ multiplex PCR; TCRdb's table is partial and in-frame only. The sample lists 250,000 or so clones, approximately 82% occurring once. Germline V gene data show CDR1 as LGHNT and CDR2 as FRNRAP. The ends lost 5 bases at V and 4 bases at J; junction bases unmatched: 12. The CDR3 runs to 16 residues. The V call is TRBV12-5, the J call TRBJ1-1; 8 bases map to TRBD1. This TCR was sampled from a woman aged 55-69 years in good health and CMV-seropositive. Sequences were obtained from PBMCs. CDR3 in DNA: TGTGCTAGTGGTCGGGGACAGGACATCGTTGGCACTGAAGCTTTCTTT. Its protein is CASGRGQDIVGTEAFF.